The rows below give T cell receptor beta chains drawn from one sample of a study of T cells after yellow fever vaccination. Each CDR3 protein is one row after TCRdb ran MiXCR on the 5' RACE reads. The sample records 500,000 to 650,000 distinct CDR3 sequences, approximately 16% being singletons. The sequencing used PBMCs, collected about 5 days after the first yellow fever vaccination. The origin of the receptors is a man aged 18 to 30 who received the YFV17D yellow fever vaccine. Each CDR3 is given with its conserved first and last residue. A D gene is named only where the DNA matches it firmly. Clone size is given for some rows only: seen once, a few or many times, or a class if the clone is expanded.

size,J,D,V,CDR3,DNA
NA,TRBJ1-1,NA,TRBV15,CATRQDSLLGVNTEAFF,TGTGCCACCAGACAGGACAGCCTCTTAGGGGTGAACACTGAAGCTTTCTTT
few,TRBJ1-2,TRBD1,TRBV6-1,CASRKQGHDYGYTF,TGTGCCAGCAGGAAACAGGGGCACGACTATGGCTACACCTTC
few,TRBJ2-4,NA,TRBV3-1,CASSQDRRVQYF,TGTGCCAGCAGCCAAGATCGACGGGTTCAGTACTTC
NA,TRBJ1-5,NA,TRBV6-1,CASSDFSGVNQPQHF,TGTGCCAGCAGTGACTTCTCTGGGGTTAATCAGCCCCAGCATTTT
once,TRBJ2-5,TRBD1,TRBV15,CATSSGRSRGFQETQYF,TGTGCCACCAGCAGTGGGCGCAGCAGGGGGTTTCAAGAGACCCAGTACTTC
NA,TRBJ2-2,NA,TRBV7-2,CASSPSAGWELFF,TGTGCCAGCAGCCCATCGGCTGGGTGGGAGCTGTTTTTT
few,TRBJ2-1,NA,TRBV12-3/TRBV12-4,CASSFIDEQFF,TGTGCCAGCAGTTTTATTGATGAGCAGTTCTTC
few,TRBJ1-4,NA,TRBV5-1,CASSLAGGSGEKLFF,TGCGCCAGCAGCTTGGCTGGGGGCTCGGGGGAAAAACTGTTTTTT
NA,TRBJ2-4,NA,TRBV5-4,CASSFQGLSKNIQYF,TGTGCCAGCAGCTTCCAGGGGCTATCAAAAAACATTCAGTACTTC
few,TRBJ2-3,TRBD2,TRBV3-1,CASSQGTSGGLEDTQYF,TGTGCCAGCAGCCAAGGGACTAGCGGGGGGTTAGAAGATACGCAGTATTTT
few,TRBJ1-3,NA,TRBV7-2,CASSSSPLAGNTIYF,TGTGCCAGCAGCTCGTCACCCCTCGCTGGAAACACCATATATTTT
few,TRBJ1-5,TRBD1,TRBV28,CASSTTTGGFQPQHF,TGTGCCAGCAGTACTACGACAGGGGGCTTTCAGCCCCAGCATTTT
NA,TRBJ2-6,NA,TRBV28,CASSLLGVTGANVLTF,TGTGCCAGCAGTTTATTAGGTGTTACTGGGGCCAACGTCCTGACTTTC
few,TRBJ2-3,TRBD2,TRBV7-2,CASSNRLAGGTDTQYF,TGTGCCAGCAGCAACCGACTAGCGGGGGGCACAGATACGCAGTATTTT
few,TRBJ1-1,NA,TRBV28,CASSLYTVTNTEAFF,TGTGCCAGCAGTTTGTACACGGTGACGAACACTGAAGCTTTCTTT
NA,TRBJ2-3,TRBD2,TRBV27,CASSPSAGVRTDTQYF,TGTGCCAGCAGTCCCTCAGCGGGGGTTCGCACAGATACGCAGTATTTT
few,TRBJ1-2,NA,TRBV15,CATSRDPRVGYTF,TGTGCCACCAGTAGAGATCCAAGGGTTGGCTACACCTTC
NA,TRBJ2-7,NA,TRBV2,CASSELNTSYEQYF,TGTGCCAGCAGTGAACTTAACACCTCCTACGAGCAGTACTTC
few,TRBJ2-1,NA,TRBV28,CASSVISALGEQFF,TGTGCCAGCAGTGTGATTAGCGCCTTGGGTGAGCAGTTCTTC
few,TRBJ1-5,TRBD1,TRBV20-1,CSARRQGGGQPQHF,TGCAGTGCTCGTCGACAGGGGGGGGGTCAGCCCCAGCATTTT
NA,TRBJ2-3,NA,TRBV27,CASQQTDTQYF,TGTGCCAGCCAACAAACAGATACGCAGTATTTT
NA,TRBJ2-7,NA,TRBV19,CASSIMLSYEQYF,TGTGCCAGTAGTATTATGCTTTCCTACGAGCAGTACTTC
NA,TRBJ1-1,NA,TRBV4-1,CASSQFRTSMNTEAFF,TGCGCCAGCAGCCAATTCAGGACATCGATGAACACTGAAGCTTTCTTT
few,TRBJ2-7,NA,TRBV7-8,CASSFVGQVGEQYF,TGTGCCAGCAGCTTTGTTGGGCAGGTTGGCGAGCAGTACTTC
many,TRBJ2-7,NA,TRBV19,CASSISGTSYEQYF,TGTGCCAGTAGTATCTCGGGGACTTCCTACGAGCAGTACTTC